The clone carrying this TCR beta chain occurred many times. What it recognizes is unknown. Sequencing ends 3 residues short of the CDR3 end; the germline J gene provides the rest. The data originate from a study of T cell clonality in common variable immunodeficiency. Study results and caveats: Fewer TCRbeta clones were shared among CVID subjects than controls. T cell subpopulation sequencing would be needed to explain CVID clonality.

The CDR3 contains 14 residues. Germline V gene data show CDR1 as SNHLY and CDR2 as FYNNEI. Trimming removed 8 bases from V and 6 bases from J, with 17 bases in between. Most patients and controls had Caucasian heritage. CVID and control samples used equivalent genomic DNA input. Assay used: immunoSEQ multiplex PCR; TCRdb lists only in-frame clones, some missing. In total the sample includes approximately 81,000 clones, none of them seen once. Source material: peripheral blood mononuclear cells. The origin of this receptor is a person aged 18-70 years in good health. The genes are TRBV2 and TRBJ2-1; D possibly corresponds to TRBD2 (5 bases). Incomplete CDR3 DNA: TGTGCCAGCCTCCGGACTGCCGCCGGCAATGAG. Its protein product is CASLRTAAGNE. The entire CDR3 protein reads CASLRTAAGNEQFF.